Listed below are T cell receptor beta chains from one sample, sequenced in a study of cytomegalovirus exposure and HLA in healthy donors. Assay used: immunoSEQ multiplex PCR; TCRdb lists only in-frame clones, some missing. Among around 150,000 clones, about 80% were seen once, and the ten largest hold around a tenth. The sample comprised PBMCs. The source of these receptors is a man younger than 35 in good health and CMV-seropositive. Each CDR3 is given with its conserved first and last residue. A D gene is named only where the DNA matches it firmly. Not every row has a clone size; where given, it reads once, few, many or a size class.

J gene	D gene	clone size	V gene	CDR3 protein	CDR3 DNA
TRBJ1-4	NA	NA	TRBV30	CAWEEGTNEKLFF	TGTGCCTGGGAGGAGGGGACTAATGAAAAACTGTTTTTT
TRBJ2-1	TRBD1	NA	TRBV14	CASSQGQGVIGWNEQFF	TGTGCCAGCAGCCAAGGGCAGGGGGTTATAGGGTGGAATGAGCAGTTCTTC
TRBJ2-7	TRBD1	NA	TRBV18	CASSPTGSGNYEQYF	TGTGCCAGCTCACCGACAGGGTCCGGGAACTACGAGCAGTACTTC
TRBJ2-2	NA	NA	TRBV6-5	CASSYMGGTGELFF	TGTGCCAGCAGTTATATGGGGGGCACCGGGGAGCTGTTTTTT
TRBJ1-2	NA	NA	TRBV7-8	CASSLNLGGNYGYTF	TGTGCCAGCAGCTTAAATCTCGGGGGGAACTATGGCTACACCTTC
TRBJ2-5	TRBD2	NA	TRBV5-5	CASSPGTSGRQETQYF	TGTGCCAGCAGCCCCGGGACTAGCGGGAGGCAAGAGACCCAGTACTTC
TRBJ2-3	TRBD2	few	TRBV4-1	CASSPLAGETDTQYF	TGCGCCAGCAGTCCCCTAGCGGGGGAGACAGATACGCAGTATTTT
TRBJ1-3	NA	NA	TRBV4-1	CASSQEPGAVGNTIYF	TGCGCCAGCAGCCAAGAACCAGGGGCCGTCGGAAACACCATATATTTT
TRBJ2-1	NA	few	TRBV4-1	CASSQSGGTYNEQFF	TGCGCCAGCAGCCAATCCGGGGGAACCTACAATGAGCAGTTCTTC
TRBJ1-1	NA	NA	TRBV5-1	CASSTLDRRNTEAFF	TGCGCCAGCAGCACGCTAGACAGGAGGAACACTGAAGCTTTCTTT
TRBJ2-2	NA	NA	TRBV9	CASSVGEGGELFF	TGTGCCAGCAGCGTAGGTGAGGGCGGGGAGCTGTTTTTT
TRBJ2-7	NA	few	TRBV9	CASSVAQGPYEQYF	TGTGCCAGCAGCGTAGCTCAGGGTCCCTACGAGCAGTACTTC
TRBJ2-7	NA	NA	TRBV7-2	CASSNEPQAYEQYF	TGTGCCAGCAGCAACGAACCGCAGGCATACGAGCAGTACTTC
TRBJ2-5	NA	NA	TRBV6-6	CASSVDSQETQYF	TGTGCCAGCAGTGTCGACAGCCAAGAGACCCAGTACTTC
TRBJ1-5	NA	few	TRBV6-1	CASRSRVRGNQPQHF	TGTGCCAGCAGATCCAGGGTTAGGGGCAATCAGCCCCAGCATTTT
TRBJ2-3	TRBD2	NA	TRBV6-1	CASSDYIAGGDTQYF	TGTGCCAGCAGTGATTACATAGCGGGAGGGGATACGCAGTATTTT
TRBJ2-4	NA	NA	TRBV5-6	CASSLLAHGKNIQYF	TGTGCCAGCAGCTTGTTGGCACATGGCAAAAACATTCAGTACTTC
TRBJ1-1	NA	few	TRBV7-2	CASSLIQGGAEAFF	TGTGCCAGCAGCTTAATTCAGGGCGGGGCTGAAGCTTTCTTT
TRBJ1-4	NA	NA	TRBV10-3	CATKGSGGNEKLFF	TGTGCCACCAAAGGTTCGGGAGGTAATGAAAAACTGTTTTTT
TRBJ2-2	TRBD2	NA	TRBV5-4	CASSLGGVNTGELFF	TGTGCCAGCAGCCTGGGGGGGGTTAACACCGGGGAGCTGTTTTTT
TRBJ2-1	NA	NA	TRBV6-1	CASSRQDWGNEQFF	TGTGCCAGCAGCCGACAGGACTGGGGCAATGAGCAGTTCTTC
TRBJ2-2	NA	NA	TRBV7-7	CASSFRLDEGELFF	TGTGCCAGCAGCTTCCGACTAGATGAGGGGGAGCTGTTTTTT
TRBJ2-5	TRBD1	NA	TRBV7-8	CASSPPGGRAETQYF	TGTGCCAGCAGCCCGCCAGGGGGCAGAGCGGAGACCCAGTACTTC
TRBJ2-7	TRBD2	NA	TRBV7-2	CASSYSGGHSYEQYF	TGTGCCAGCAGCTACAGCGGGGGGCACTCCTACGAGCAGTACTTC
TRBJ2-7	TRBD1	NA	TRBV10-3	CAISAPDRASSYEQYF	TGTGCCATCAGTGCCCCGGACAGGGCCAGCTCCTACGAGCAGTACTTC
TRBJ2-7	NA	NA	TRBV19	CASSISVTAGYEQYF	TGTGCCAGTAGTATCTCTGTTACAGCTGGCTACGAGCAGTACTTC
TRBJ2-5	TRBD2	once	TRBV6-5	CASSYSRSLAETQYF	TGTGCCAGCAGTTACTCGAGATCACTAGCGGAGACCCAGTACTTC
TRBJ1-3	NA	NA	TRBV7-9	CASSPQRSGSRGNTIYF	TGTGCCAGCAGCCCGCAACGATCGGGAAGTCGTGGAAACACCATATATTTT
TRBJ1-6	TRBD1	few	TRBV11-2	CASSWTGVNSPLHF	TGTGCCAGCAGCTGGACAGGTGTAAATTCACCCCTCCACTTT
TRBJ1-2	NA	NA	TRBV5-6	CASSLSGTDYGYTF	TGTGCCAGCAGCTTGAGCGGGACGGACTATGGCTACACCTTC
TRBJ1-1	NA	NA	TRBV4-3	CASSQDRRGINTEAFF	TGCGCCAGCAGCCAAGATCGGCGGGGAATTAACACTGAAGCTTTCTTT
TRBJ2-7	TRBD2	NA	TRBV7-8	CASSLGGGGVYEQYF	TGTGCCAGCAGCTTAGGTGGCGGGGGGGTCTACGAGCAGTACTTC
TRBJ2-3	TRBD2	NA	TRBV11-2	CASSMAPGLVFRNTQYF	TGTGCCAGCAGCATGGCACCGGGACTAGTCTTTCGAAATACGCAGTATTTT
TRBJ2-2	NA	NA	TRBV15	CATSRDRPAGMTGELFF	TGTGCCACCAGCAGAGATCGGCCGGCAGGGATGACCGGGGAGCTGTTTTTT
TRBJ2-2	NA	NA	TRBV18	CASSGGQSNTGELFF	TGTGCCAGCTCCGGGGGGCAATCGAACACCGGGGAGCTGTTTTTT
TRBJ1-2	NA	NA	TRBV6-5	CASSLQGAPGYTF	TGTGCCAGCAGCCTTCAAGGGGCGCCGGGCTACACCTTC
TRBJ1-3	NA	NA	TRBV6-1	CASSWENSGNTIYF	TGTGCCAGCAGTTGGGAGAACTCTGGAAACACCATATATTTT
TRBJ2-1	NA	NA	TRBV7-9	CASSLESNEQFF	TGTGCCAGCAGCTTAGAGAGCAATGAGCAGTTCTTC
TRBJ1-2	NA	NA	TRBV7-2	CASSLAPANYGYTF	TGTGCCAGCAGCTTAGCACCGGCTAACTATGGCTACACCTTC
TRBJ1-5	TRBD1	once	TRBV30	CAWSPTGDGPQHF	TGTGCCTGGAGTCCCACAGGGGACGGGCCCCAGCATTTT
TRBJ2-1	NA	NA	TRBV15	CATSRDGRDTNEQFF	TGTGCCACCAGCAGAGATGGCCGGGACACCAATGAGCAGTTCTTC